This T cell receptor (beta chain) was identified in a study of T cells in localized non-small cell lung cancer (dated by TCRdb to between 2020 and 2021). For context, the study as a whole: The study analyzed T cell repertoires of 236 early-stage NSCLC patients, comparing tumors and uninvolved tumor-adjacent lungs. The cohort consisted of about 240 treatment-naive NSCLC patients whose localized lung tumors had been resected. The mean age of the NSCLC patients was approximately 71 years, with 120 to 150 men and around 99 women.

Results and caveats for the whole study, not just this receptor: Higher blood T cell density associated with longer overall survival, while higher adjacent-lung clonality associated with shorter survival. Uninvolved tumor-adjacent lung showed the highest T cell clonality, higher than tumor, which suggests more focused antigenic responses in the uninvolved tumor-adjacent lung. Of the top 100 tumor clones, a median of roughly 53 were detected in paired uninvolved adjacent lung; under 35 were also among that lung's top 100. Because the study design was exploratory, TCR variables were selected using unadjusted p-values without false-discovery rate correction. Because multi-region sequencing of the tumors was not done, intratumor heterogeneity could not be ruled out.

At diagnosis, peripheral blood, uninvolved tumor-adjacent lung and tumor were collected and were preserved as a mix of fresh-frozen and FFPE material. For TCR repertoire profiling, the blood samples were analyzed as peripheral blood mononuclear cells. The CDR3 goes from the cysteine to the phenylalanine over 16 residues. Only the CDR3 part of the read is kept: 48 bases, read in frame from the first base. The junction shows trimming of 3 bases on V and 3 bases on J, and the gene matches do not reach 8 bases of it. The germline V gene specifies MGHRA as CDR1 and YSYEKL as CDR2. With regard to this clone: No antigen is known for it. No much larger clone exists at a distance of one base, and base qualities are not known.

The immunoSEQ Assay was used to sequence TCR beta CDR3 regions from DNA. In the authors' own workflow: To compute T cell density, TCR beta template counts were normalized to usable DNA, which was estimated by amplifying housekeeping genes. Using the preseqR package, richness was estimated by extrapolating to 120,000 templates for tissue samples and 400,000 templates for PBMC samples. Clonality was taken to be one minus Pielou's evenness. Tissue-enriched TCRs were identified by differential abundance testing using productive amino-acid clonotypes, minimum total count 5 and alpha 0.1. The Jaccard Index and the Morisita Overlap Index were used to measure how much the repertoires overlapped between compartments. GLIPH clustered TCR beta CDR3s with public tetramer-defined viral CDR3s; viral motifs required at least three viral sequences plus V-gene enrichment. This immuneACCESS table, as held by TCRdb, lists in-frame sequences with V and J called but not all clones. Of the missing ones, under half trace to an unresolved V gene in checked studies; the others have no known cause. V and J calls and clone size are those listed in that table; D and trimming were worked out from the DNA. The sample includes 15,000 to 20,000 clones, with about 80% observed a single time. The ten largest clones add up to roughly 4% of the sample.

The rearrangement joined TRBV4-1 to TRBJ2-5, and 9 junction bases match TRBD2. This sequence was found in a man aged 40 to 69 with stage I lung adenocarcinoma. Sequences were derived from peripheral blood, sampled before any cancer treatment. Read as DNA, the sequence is TGCGCCAGCAGCCACGGGACTGCGGGGGGGAAAGAGACCCAGTACTTC. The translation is CASSHGTAGGKETQYF.